The rows below give T cell receptor beta chains drawn from one sample of a study of beta chain features in type 1 diabetes. Here immunoSEQ multiplex PCR was the method, and the copy in TCRdb shows in-frame clones only, minus some. Among around 450,000 clones listed, around 10% were seen once. The sequencing input was naive CD4+ T cells from blood. The receptors derive from a woman aged 18 to 35 in good health. The CDR3 runs from the conserved cysteine through the conserved F or W. Each record gives: D gene, V gene, J gene, clone size, CDR3 DNA, CDR3 protein. A D gene is named only where the DNA matches it firmly. A clone size is listed for some rows: how often the clone was seen (once, few, many), or a class if it is expanded.

d_gene: NA
v_gene: TRBV7-2
j_gene: TRBJ2-5
abundance: few
CDR3nt: TGTGCCAGCAGCTTACCTCGGACAGTGGGGGAGACCCAGTACTTC
CDR3aa: CASSLPRTVGETQYF

d_gene: NA
v_gene: TRBV15
j_gene: TRBJ2-5
abundance: NA
CDR3nt: TGTGCCACCAGCAGGACAGCTCAAGAGACCCAGTACTTC
CDR3aa: CATSRTAQETQYF

d_gene: NA
v_gene: TRBV21-1
j_gene: TRBJ2-5
abundance: few
CDR3nt: TGTGCCAGCAGCAAAAGTGAAGGGTGGGGCCCGCACTTC
CDR3aa: CASSKSEGWGPHF

d_gene: NA
v_gene: TRBV19
j_gene: TRBJ2-2
abundance: NA
CDR3nt: TGTGCCAGTAGTACCGGCACCGGGGAGCTGTTTTTT
CDR3aa: CASSTGTGELFF

d_gene: NA
v_gene: TRBV30
j_gene: TRBJ2-3
abundance: NA
CDR3nt: TGTGCCTGGAGATCTAGGGGGGCCAAAGATACGCAGTATTTT
CDR3aa: CAWRSRGAKDTQYF

d_gene: NA
v_gene: TRBV7-9
j_gene: TRBJ1-3
abundance: NA
CDR3nt: TGTGCCAGCAGCGACGGACTAACTCCTGGAAACACCATATATTTT
CDR3aa: CASSDGLTPGNTIYF

d_gene: TRBD2
v_gene: TRBV20-1
j_gene: TRBJ2-7
abundance: NA
CDR3nt: TGCAGTGTGGGACTAGCCCTCGAGCAGTACTTC
CDR3aa: CSVGLALEQYF

d_gene: NA
v_gene: TRBV6-5
j_gene: TRBJ1-1
abundance: few
CDR3nt: TGTGCCAGCAGTTACTCGTTCGTCGGGAACACTGAAGCTTTCTTT
CDR3aa: CASSYSFVGNTEAFF

d_gene: NA
v_gene: TRBV5-1
j_gene: TRBJ2-3
abundance: NA
CDR3nt: TGCGCCAGCAGCCCCGGACAGACAGATACGCAGTATTTT
CDR3aa: CASSPGQTDTQYF

d_gene: NA
v_gene: TRBV30
j_gene: TRBJ2-3
abundance: NA
CDR3nt: TGTGCCTGGAGGGCAGGTATCACAGATACGCAGTATTTT
CDR3aa: CAWRAGITDTQYF

d_gene: NA
v_gene: TRBV9
j_gene: TRBJ2-6
abundance: NA
CDR3nt: TGTGCCACCTCCTCTGGGGCCAACGTCCTGACTTTC
CDR3aa: CATSSGANVLTF

d_gene: TRBD2
v_gene: TRBV23-1
j_gene: TRBJ2-2
abundance: few
CDR3nt: TGCGCCAGCAGTCAAGGTTCCAGCGGGAACGACACCGGGGAGCTGTTTTTT
CDR3aa: CASSQGSSGNDTGELFF

d_gene: TRBD2
v_gene: TRBV27
j_gene: TRBJ2-1
abundance: NA
CDR3nt: TGTGCCAGCAGTTTATTAGTCAGGACTAGCGGGAGTTCCTACAATGAGCAGTTCTTC
CDR3aa: CASSLLVRTSGSSYNEQFF

d_gene: NA
v_gene: TRBV7-2
j_gene: TRBJ2-5
abundance: few
CDR3nt: TGTGCCAGCAGCTCACGTATCGGGACCCAGTACTTC
CDR3aa: CASSSRIGTQYF

d_gene: NA
v_gene: TRBV7-9
j_gene: TRBJ2-1
abundance: few
CDR3nt: TGTGCCAGCAGACCAGGACAGCGACCTCGATCTGAGCAGTTCTTC
CDR3aa: CASRPGQRPRSEQFF

d_gene: NA
v_gene: TRBV9
j_gene: TRBJ2-3
abundance: few
CDR3nt: TGTGCCAGCAGCGCAACCTCCAGGGTAGGGACAGATACGCAGTATTTT
CDR3aa: CASSATSRVGTDTQYF

d_gene: NA
v_gene: TRBV18
j_gene: TRBJ1-2
abundance: NA
CDR3nt: TGTGCCAGCTCACCACCTCGGGGTCTGGGCGGCTACACCTTC
CDR3aa: CASSPPRGLGGYTF

d_gene: NA
v_gene: TRBV5-4
j_gene: TRBJ2-5
abundance: few
CDR3nt: TGTGCCAGCAGCTTGGGCAGGGAAGAGACCCAGTACTTC
CDR3aa: CASSLGREETQYF

d_gene: TRBD2
v_gene: TRBV5-1
j_gene: TRBJ2-5
abundance: few
CDR3nt: TGCGCCAGCAGCTTGTTTTTAGCGGGGGAGACCCAGTACTTC
CDR3aa: CASSLFLAGETQYF

d_gene: TRBD1
v_gene: TRBV25-1
j_gene: TRBJ1-2
abundance: NA
CDR3nt: TGTGCCAGCAGTGATGGATGGATAGGACAGGGGAGAAGAACTGGCTACACCTTC
CDR3aa: CASSDGWIGQGRRTGYTF

d_gene: NA
v_gene: TRBV25-1
j_gene: TRBJ2-6
abundance: NA
CDR3nt: TGTGCCAGCAGTGAGGGAAGCCTAAGGGGGGCCAACGTCCTGACTTTC
CDR3aa: CASSEGSLRGANVLTF

d_gene: TRBD1
v_gene: TRBV2
j_gene: TRBJ1-6
abundance: NA
CDR3nt: TGTGCCAGCAGTGAAAGGACAGGAGGCCGGTCACCCCTCCACTTT
CDR3aa: CASSERTGGRSPLHF

d_gene: NA
v_gene: TRBV29-1
j_gene: TRBJ2-3
abundance: NA
CDR3nt: TGCAGCGTTGAGAGTAGACAGGAAAGCACAGATACGCAGTATTTT
CDR3aa: CSVESRQESTDTQYF

d_gene: NA
v_gene: TRBV25-1
j_gene: TRBJ1-1
abundance: NA
CDR3nt: TGTGCCAGCAGTGAGTCTATTGGTGGAGCTTTCTTT
CDR3aa: CASSESIGGAFF

d_gene: NA
v_gene: TRBV4-3
j_gene: TRBJ2-3
abundance: NA
CDR3nt: TGCGCCAGCAGCCACCTCCTAGCCAGCACAGATACGCAGTATTTT
CDR3aa: CASSHLLASTDTQYF

d_gene: NA
v_gene: TRBV7-9
j_gene: TRBJ1-6
abundance: NA
CDR3nt: TGTGCCAGCAGCTTATGGAGGGGTCGGGATAATTCACCCCTCCACTTT
CDR3aa: CASSLWRGRDNSPLHF

d_gene: TRBD1
v_gene: TRBV28
j_gene: TRBJ1-6
abundance: NA
CDR3nt: TGTGCCAGCAGTCCGGGACAGAACAATTCACCCCTCCACTTT
CDR3aa: CASSPGQNNSPLHF

d_gene: TRBD1
v_gene: TRBV25-1
j_gene: TRBJ2-5
abundance: NA
CDR3nt: TGTGCCAGCAGTCTGACAGGGGGCGGTGAGACCCAGTACTTC
CDR3aa: CASSLTGGGETQYF

d_gene: NA
v_gene: TRBV9
j_gene: TRBJ1-1
abundance: NA
CDR3nt: TGTGCCAGCCGGGGCAGGGGGAACACTGAAGCTTTCTTT
CDR3aa: CASRGRGNTEAFF

d_gene: NA
v_gene: TRBV5-1
j_gene: TRBJ2-1
abundance: NA
CDR3nt: TGCGCCAGCAGCTTAGACTCAAGCTCCTACAATGAGCAGTTCTTC
CDR3aa: CASSLDSSSYNEQFF

d_gene: TRBD1
v_gene: TRBV7-3
j_gene: TRBJ2-3
abundance: few
CDR3nt: TGTGCCAGCAGCTTGGACAGGGCACAGATGACGCAGTATTTT
CDR3aa: CASSLDRAQMTQYF

d_gene: TRBD2
v_gene: TRBV29-1
j_gene: TRBJ2-7
abundance: NA
CDR3nt: TGCAGCGCGGGACTAGGATCCTACGAGCAGTACTTC
CDR3aa: CSAGLGSYEQYF

d_gene: TRBD2
v_gene: TRBV6-1
j_gene: TRBJ2-3
abundance: NA
CDR3nt: TGTGCCAGCAGTGACAGGCGCGGGGGGGCCGTGGATACGCAGTATTTT
CDR3aa: CASSDRRGGAVDTQYF

d_gene: TRBD1
v_gene: TRBV2
j_gene: TRBJ1-2
abundance: NA
CDR3nt: TGTGCCAGCAGTGGGACAGGGGGCAATGGCTACACCTTC
CDR3aa: CASSGTGGNGYTF

d_gene: NA
v_gene: TRBV30
j_gene: TRBJ2-6
abundance: NA
CDR3nt: TGTGCCTGGACGGGGCAGATTCTGAGCTCTGGGGCCAACGTCCTGACTTTC
CDR3aa: CAWTGQILSSGANVLTF

d_gene: TRBD1
v_gene: TRBV27
j_gene: TRBJ2-7
abundance: NA
CDR3nt: TGTGCCAGCAGTTTAAACAGGGGGTCCTACGAGCAGTACTTC
CDR3aa: CASSLNRGSYEQYF

d_gene: TRBD1
v_gene: TRBV7-2
j_gene: TRBJ2-3
abundance: few
CDR3nt: TGTGCCAGCAGCCCCACAGGGGGGACAACAGATACGCAGTATTTT
CDR3aa: CASSPTGGTTDTQYF

d_gene: TRBD1
v_gene: TRBV19
j_gene: TRBJ2-5
abundance: NA
CDR3nt: TGTGCCAGTAGTATTAGACAGGGAAGGGAGACCCAGTACTTC
CDR3aa: CASSIRQGRETQYF

d_gene: NA
v_gene: TRBV29-1
j_gene: TRBJ2-7
abundance: few
CDR3nt: TGCAGCGTTGGTCAGCCTACCTACGAGCAGTACTTC
CDR3aa: CSVGQPTYEQYF

d_gene: NA
v_gene: TRBV7-2
j_gene: TRBJ1-4
abundance: NA
CDR3nt: TGTGCCAGCAGCCGCTTGGCGGGTATGGCTAATGAAAAACTGTTTTTT
CDR3aa: CASSRLAGMANEKLFF

d_gene: NA
v_gene: TRBV29-1
j_gene: TRBJ2-2
abundance: few
CDR3nt: TGCAGCGCTCGGGGCGGGAAGGGAACCGGGGAGCTGTTTTTT
CDR3aa: CSARGGKGTGELFF

d_gene: NA
v_gene: TRBV5-4
j_gene: TRBJ1-3
abundance: few
CDR3nt: TGTGCCAGCAGCTCAGGGGCTGGAAACACCATATATTTT
CDR3aa: CASSSGAGNTIYF

d_gene: NA
v_gene: TRBV2
j_gene: TRBJ1-2
abundance: NA
CDR3nt: TGTGCCAGCAGGGGCTACGGAGGAGGCTATGGCTACACCTTC
CDR3aa: CASRGYGGGYGYTF

d_gene: NA
v_gene: TRBV30
j_gene: TRBJ2-1
abundance: few
CDR3nt: TGTGCCTGGAGTGTGGCCCGATACTCTTCGCCCACTACGGCCGATCAGTTCTTC
CDR3aa: CAWSVARYSSPTTADQFF

d_gene: TRBD1
v_gene: TRBV5-4
j_gene: TRBJ2-5
abundance: few
CDR3nt: TGTGCCAGCAGGATTGGACAGGGGGGAGAGACCCAGTACTTC
CDR3aa: CASRIGQGGETQYF

d_gene: NA
v_gene: TRBV5-1
j_gene: TRBJ1-3
abundance: NA
CDR3nt: TGCGCCAGCAGCTTGTCTACAGGCGATGGAAACACCATATATTTT
CDR3aa: CASSLSTGDGNTIYF

d_gene: TRBD1
v_gene: TRBV6-1
j_gene: TRBJ1-5
abundance: few
CDR3nt: TGTGCCAGCAGTGTAGACAGGGGCTACAATCAGCCCCAGCATTTT
CDR3aa: CASSVDRGYNQPQHF

d_gene: NA
v_gene: TRBV14
j_gene: TRBJ2-3
abundance: NA
CDR3nt: TGTGCCAGCAGCCAAGCCTTGCAGGGTGGTGCAGATACGCAGTATTTT
CDR3aa: CASSQALQGGADTQYF

d_gene: NA
v_gene: TRBV27
j_gene: TRBJ2-7
abundance: NA
CDR3nt: TGTGCCAGCAGTTTGGGCGGCGGGAAAGGGCACGAGCAGTACTTC
CDR3aa: CASSLGGGKGHEQYF

d_gene: NA
v_gene: TRBV7-8
j_gene: TRBJ1-1
abundance: NA
CDR3nt: TGTGCCAGCAGCTTAGTACTCAGGGCTGAAGCTTTCTTT
CDR3aa: CASSLVLRAEAFF

d_gene: NA
v_gene: TRBV14
j_gene: TRBJ2-7
abundance: NA
CDR3nt: TGTGCCAGCAGCCAAGTGGGTCCGCTCGGCTCCTACGAGCAGTACTTC
CDR3aa: CASSQVGPLGSYEQYF

d_gene: NA
v_gene: TRBV27
j_gene: TRBJ2-7
abundance: NA
CDR3nt: TGTGCCAGCAGTTTATTTCCCAGGGGCTCAAGAACCGAGCAGTACTTC
CDR3aa: CASSLFPRGSRTEQYF

d_gene: TRBD1
v_gene: TRBV6-6
j_gene: TRBJ2-7
abundance: NA
CDR3nt: TGTGCCAGCAGTCGCCAGGGGGACGAGCAGTACTTC
CDR3aa: CASSRQGDEQYF